This passage covers 29 T cell receptor beta chains from one sample sequenced in a study of blood T cell repertoires in COVID-19. Only in-frame clones appear in the TCRdb table, and some are missing; sequencing was by immunoSEQ multiplex PCR. The table has some 75,000 clones, more than 85% seen once. Sequencing was carried out using peripheral blood. The receptors stem from a man in his fifties or sixties with acute or convalescent COVID-19.

This chain uses TRBV10-3 with TRBJ2-3; TRBD2 aligns across 7 bases. V dropped 6 bases and J dropped 1; count of bases not matched to a gene: 4. The CDR3 spans 14 residues. Germline assignment: CDR1 ENHRY and CDR2 SYGVKD. The CDR3 protein is CAISGLGGTDTQYF. CDR3 nucleotide sequence: TGTGCCATCAGCGGACTAGGGGGCACAGATACGCAGTATTTT.

V is TRBV5-1 and J is TRBJ1-1; TRBD1 matches at 9 bases. The ends lost 1 base at V and 1 base at J; junction bases unmatched: 2. The length of the CDR3 is 15 residues. The V gene's germline CDR1 is SGHRS and CDR2 YFSETQ. CDR3 in DNA: TGCGCCAGCAGCTTGACAGGGGGCCCGAACACTGAAGCTTTCTTT. Translating it yields CASSLTGGPNTEAFF.

V gene TRBV5-1 combines with J gene TRBJ1-4; 7 bases are shared with TRBD1. CDR1 is SGHRS and CDR2 is YFSETQ in the germline V gene. Losses at the gene ends were 0 bases for V and 3 bases for J; bases not matched to a gene: 2. The CDR3 is 15 residues long. The CDR3 protein is CASSLVGQSNEKLFF. DNA for the CDR3: TGCGCCAGCAGCTTGGTGGGACAGTCTAATGAAAAACTGTTTTTT.

The rearrangement links TRBV11-2 to TRBJ1-3; D possibly corresponds to TRBD1 (6 bases). CDR1 is SGHAT, CDR2 FQNNGV, per germline. Trimming removed 5 bases from V and 2 bases from J, with 16 bases in between. The CDR3 length is 16 residues. As DNA, the CDR3 is TGTGCCAGCAGCGACATCCGGGGGGCGGCTGGAAACACCATATATTTT. It encodes CASSDIRGAAGNTIYF. Full variable domain (outside the CDR3, taken from reference TRBV11-2 and TRBJ1-3): EAGVAQSPRYKIIEKRQSVAFWCNPISGHATLYWYQQILGQGPKLLIQFQNNGVVDDSQLPKDRFSAERLKGVDSTLKIQPAKLEDSAVYLCASSDIRGAAGNTIYFGEGSWLTVV.

The genes are TRBV6-5 and TRBJ2-5, with a weak D call TRBD1 (5 bases). Per germline, CDR1 MNHEY and CDR2 SVGAGI. V shed 3 bases and J shed 2 bases, with 10 bases lying between them. CDR3 length: 14 amino acids. DNA for the CDR3: TGTGCCAGCAGTTATTTAACAGGACAAGAGACCCAGTACTTC. Residues: CASSYLTGQETQYF.

The chain uses TRBV6-5 and TRBJ2-7; 9 bases align to TRBD2. Germline CDR1 is MNHEY and CDR2 is SVGAGI. V gave up 10 bases and J gave up 6 bases; unmatched junction bases: 13. CDR3 length: 14 amino acids. Here the CDR3 reads CATEDSGGTFEQYF. CDR3 nucleotides: TGTGCCACCGAGGATAGCGGGGGCACCTTCGAGCAGTACTTC.

The CDR3 loop reads CASSWSGGSTDTQYF. The CDR3 DNA reads as TGCGCCAGCAGCTGGAGCGGGGGGTCCACAGATACGCAGTATTTT. This sequence joins TRBV5-1 and TRBJ2-3, with 9 bases identical to TRBD2. Germline CDR1 and CDR2: SGHRS and YFSETQ. This CDR3 contains 15 residues. V was pared by 3 bases and J by 2 bases, with 4 bases of the junction left unmatched.

The rearrangement joins TRBV18 to TRBJ2-3; 9 bases agree with TRBD2. CDR3 length: 16 amino acids. After removal of 6 bases from V and 1 base from J, the junction contained 8 bases not matched to a gene. CDR1 is KGHSH, CDR2 LQKENI, per germline. CDR3 sequence reads: CASSPGVAGGTDTQYF. The CDR3 coding sequence is TGTGCCAGCTCCCCAGGGGTAGCGGGGGGCACAGATACGCAGTATTTT. The full variable domain, rest sourced from reference TRBV18 and TRBJ2-3, is NAGVMQNPRHLVRRRGQEARLRCSPMKGHSHVYWYRQLPEEGLKFMVYLQKENIIDESGMPKERFSAEFPKEGPSILRIQQVVRGDSAAYFCASSPGVAGGTDTQYFGPGTRLTVL.

This clone was counted between two and nine times. The genes are TRBV7-8 and TRBJ2-7; TRBD2 agrees at 14 bases. CDR3 length: 16 residues. With V trimmed by 1 base and J by 5 bases, 4 bases remained unmatched. Germline V lookup: CDR1 SGHVS, CDR2 FQNEAQ. CDR3 protein: CASSLVEGLAGDEQYF. In DNA form, the CDR3 reads TGTGCCAGCAGCTTAGTAGAGGGACTAGCGGGAGACGAGCAGTACTTC.

The rearrangement links TRBV2 to TRBJ1-3, with D possibly TRBD1 on 6 matching bases. The V gene's germline CDR1 is SNHLY and CDR2 FYNNEI. V was shortened by 2 bases and J by 0 bases, with 8 bases between the two germline ends. CDR3 length: 15 amino acids. The CDR3 nucleotides read TGTGCCAGCAGTGAACGGACAGTCTCTGGAAACACCATATATTTT. Translation gives CASSERTVSGNTIYF.

This chain joins TRBV10-3 and TRBJ2-1; 9 bases match TRBD1. Germline-derived CDR1 and CDR2 are ENHRY and SYGVKD. The CDR3 covers 15 residues. J was trimmed by 5 bases and V by 3 bases; bases with no gene match: 5. Written as DNA, the CDR3 is TGTGCCATCAGTGATACAGGGGGCAGGAACAATGAGCAGTTCTTC. It codes for CAISDTGGRNNEQFF.

The chain joins TRBV19 to TRBJ1-2; D is ambiguous. The V gene lost 9 bases and the J gene lost 4 bases, with 27 bases spanning the gap. Germline CDR1 LNHDA, CDR2 SQIVND (reference sequence). The CDR3 is 17 amino acids. As DNA, the CDR3 is TGTGCCAGCCTACATTCGTATGGCAGAGCGCCCATCTATGGCTACACCTTC. It translates to CASLHSYGRAPIYGYTF. Based on the CDR3 plus reference TRBV19 and TRBJ1-2, the full variable domain is DGGITQSPKYLFRKEGQNVTLSCEQNLNHDAMYWYRQDPGQGLRLIYYSQIVNDFQKGDIAEGYSVSREKKESFPLTVTSAQKNPTAFYLCASLHSYGRAPIYGYTFGSGTRLTVV.

This chain connects TRBV7-9 to TRBJ2-4; no reliable D call. The length of the CDR3 is 15 residues. Deletions cut 2 bases from V and 0 bases from J, with 8 bases between. Germline V gene sequence: CDR1 SEHNR, CDR2 FQNEAQ (reference sequence). CDR3 sequence reads: CASSLPILAKNIQYF. In DNA form, the CDR3 reads TGTGCCAGCAGCTTACCGATACTAGCCAAAAACATTCAGTACTTC.

The chain combines TRBV19 with TRBJ1-2; tentatively, D is TRBD1 (6 bases). CDR3 length: 12 residues. Germline loops: CDR1 LNHDA, CDR2 SQIVND (reference sequence). V lost 5 bases and J 8 bases, leaving 12 bases between the germline ends. The CDR3 DNA reads as TGTGCCAGTAGTCCCACAGGGATGGGCTACACCTTC. Translation: CASSPTGMGYTF.

V and J are TRBV4-2 and TRBJ1-4; 11 bases map to TRBD1. With 4 bases clipped from V and 0 bases from J, the junction kept 16 bases outside the gene matches. The CDR3 runs 21 residues. Germline CDR1 LGHNA, CDR2 YNFKEQ. In DNA, the CDR3 is TGTGCCAGCAGCCCGATTGGGACAGGGGGACAGGCGGGAGCAACTAATGAAAAACTGTTTTTT. Translated: CASSPIGTGGQAGATNEKLFF.

CDR3 protein: CASSLGQGAGNTIYF. CDR3 bases: TGTGCCAGCAGTCTTGGACAGGGGGCCGGAAACACCATATATTTT. This sequence joins TRBV6-6 and TRBJ1-3, with 11 bases aligning to TRBD1. This CDR3 contains 15 residues. Per the germline V gene, CDR1 is MNHNY and CDR2 is SVGAGI (reference sequence). With 5 bases clipped from V and 4 bases from J, the junction kept 4 bases outside the gene matches.

This clone was observed a handful of times. V is TRBV5-6 and J is TRBJ1-3; 8 bases are shared with TRBD1. V shed 2 bases, J shed 5 bases, and the junction held 3 bases outside the gene matches. The CDR3 covers 14 residues. Germline CDR1 and CDR2: SGHDT and YYEEEE. The chain's CDR3 is CASSFGQGRNTIYF. In DNA form, the CDR3 reads TGTGCCAGCAGCTTCGGACAGGGTAGAAACACCATATATTTT.

The V gene is TRBV5-1, the J gene TRBJ1-6, with 7 bases identical to TRBD1. Unmatched junction bases numbered 5, after V lost 4 bases and J lost 7 bases. This CDR3 comprises 14 residues. In germline, CDR1 is SGHRS, CDR2 YFSETQ. This chain's CDR3 is CASSQGQANSPLHF. The DNA for the CDR3 is TGCGCCAGCAGCCAAGGACAGGCGAATTCACCCCTCCACTTT.

J is TRBJ2-7 and V is TRBV19; 9 nucleotides agree with TRBD1. V was clipped by 3 bases and J by 3 bases; unmatched bases: 0. Germline CDR1 LNHDA, CDR2 SQIVND (reference sequence). The CDR3 is 13 residues long. The CDR3 DNA sequence: TGTGCCAGTAGTATGGGACAGGGCTACGAGCAGTACTTC. It is translated as CASSMGQGYEQYF.

This clone was observed a single time. J is TRBJ1-1 and V is TRBV7-6; TRBD1 aligns across 7 bases. CDR1 and CDR2 (germline): SGHVS, FNYEAQ. The ends lost 5 bases at V and 1 base at J; junction bases unmatched: 19. The CDR3 sequence is 19 residues long. The CDR3 loop reads CASSPRTPGQLEGNTEAFF. The CDR3 DNA reads TGTGCCAGCAGCCCTCGTACCCCGGGACAGCTGGAAGGGAACACTGAAGCTTTCTTT.

The chain is built from TRBV5-1 and TRBJ1-3, with D tentatively TRBD1 (5 bases). Trimming stripped 1 base from V and 2 bases from J, with 13 bases between. CDR1 and CDR2 (germline): SGHRS, YFSETQ. The CDR3 is 16 amino acids. CDR3 loop: CASSLSRGPPGNTIYF. The CDR3 region has the DNA TGCGCCAGCAGCTTGTCAAGGGGTCCTCCTGGAAACACCATATATTTT.

The genes are TRBV5-1 and TRBJ2-3, with 13 nucleotides matching TRBD2. The germline gives CDR1 SGHRS, CDR2 YFSETQ. The ends lost 2 bases at V and 2 bases at J; junction bases unmatched: 5. The CDR3 covers 17 residues. In nucleotides, the CDR3 is TGCGCCAGCAGCTTTATGGGACTAGCGGGAACCACAGATACGCAGTATTTT. Translated: CASSFMGLAGTTDTQYF.

The chain employs TRBV5-1 and TRBJ2-2; D not certain. There are 13 residues in the CDR3. The V end lost 0 bases, the J end lost 4 bases, and 4 bases lay between the germline ends. Germline CDR1 is SGHRS and CDR2 is YFSETQ. This CDR3 is CASSLAGTGELFF. The CDR3 DNA follows: TGCGCCAGCAGCTTGGCAGGCACCGGGGAGCTGTTTTTT.

This clone has just a few counts. The V gene is TRBV9, the J gene TRBJ1-2, with unresolved D. The V gene lost 0 bases and the J gene lost 4 bases, with 10 bases spanning the gap. Per germline, CDR1 SGDLS and CDR2 YYNGEE. The CDR3 covers 14 residues. The CDR3 reads CASSVVATTYGYTF. The DNA for the CDR3 is TGTGCCAGCAGCGTAGTAGCAACGACCTATGGCTACACCTTC.

The chain combines TRBV11-1 with TRBJ2-5; weak D call: TRBD2 (6 bases). In germline, CDR1 is SGHAT, CDR2 FQDESV (reference sequence). This CDR3 is 13 amino acids long. V dropped 1 base and J dropped 4 bases, with 7 bases sitting between them. The CDR3 DNA reads as TGTGCCAGCAGCTTAGGGGGAGGAGAGACCCAGTACTTC. Translated, it gives CASSLGGGETQYF.

The rearrangement links TRBV5-4 to TRBJ2-1; perhaps TRBD2 as D (7 bases). Trimming shortened V by 7 bases and J by 9 bases, and 23 bases separated the two germline ends. The length of the CDR3 is 15 residues. Germline CDR1 reads SGHNT; CDR2 reads YYREEE (reference sequence). The CDR3 here is CASGRGKGAGAEQFF. The CDR3 nucleotides are TGTGCCAGCGGGAGGGGGAAGGGTGCGGGTGCTGAGCAGTTCTTC. The full variable domain, in which reference TRBV5-4 and TRBJ2-1 provide the parts outside the CDR3, is ETGVTQSPTHLIKTRGQQVTLRCSSQSGHNTVSWYQQALGQGPQFIFQYYREEENGRGNFPPRFSGLQFPNYSSELNVNALELDDSALYLCASGRGKGAGAEQFFGPGTRLTVL.

The chain combines TRBV6-1 with TRBJ2-1, with 8 bases lining up with TRBD2. Germline V gives CDR1 MNHNS, CDR2 SASEGT. V was pared by 2 bases and J by 0 bases, with 9 bases of the junction left unmatched. CDR3 length: 18 residues. The CDR3 loop reads CASSENFGGAGSYNEQFF. The CDR3 DNA sequence: TGTGCCAGCAGTGAAAACTTCGGGGGGGCCGGCTCCTACAATGAGCAGTTCTTC.

The gene calls are TRBV15 and TRBJ2-7; 9 nucleotides line up with TRBD2. The V segment lost 0 bases and the J segment 6 bases; nucleotides outside the gene matches: 6. The CDR3 runs 15 residues. Per the germline V gene, CDR1 is LNHNV and CDR2 is YYDKDF (reference sequence). CDR3 in amino acids: CATSRDFSGSGEQYF. The CDR3 DNA follows: TGTGCCACCAGCAGAGATTTTAGCGGGAGTGGCGAGCAGTACTTC.

This chain connects TRBV19 to TRBJ2-6, with 9 bases aligning to TRBD1. Per germline, CDR1 LNHDA and CDR2 SQIVND (reference sequence). The ends lost 7 bases at V and 0 bases at J; junction bases unmatched: 13. CDR3 length equals 19 residues. CDR3 sequence (DNA): TGTGCCAGTACCGCCATCCGGACAGGGGAATTCTCTGGGGCCAACGTCCTGACTTTC. Translated: CASTAIRTGEFSGANVLTF. Supplemented by reference TRBV19 and TRBJ2-6, the full variable domain reads DGGITQSPKYLFRKEGQNVTLSCEQNLNHDAMYWYRQDPGQGLRLIYYSQIVNDFQKGDIAEGYSVSREKKESFPLTVTSAQKNPTAFYLCASTAIRTGEFSGANVLTFGAGSRLTVL.